One sample yielded the 13 T cell receptor beta chains listed below, sequenced in a study of cytomegalovirus exposure and HLA in healthy donors. PCR amplification relied on 60 Vbeta primers (plus 13 Jbeta primers). Libraries were prepared by immunoSEQ multiplex PCR; TCRdb keeps only in-frame clonotypes and omits some of them. This table has 120,000 or so clones, 65% to 85% appearing once. Specimen: PBMCs. The receptor set was obtained from a man in his late teens or twenties in good health and CMV-seropositive.

This clone was counted a single time. The chain recombines TRBV7-9 with TRBJ2-2; 8 bases line up with TRBD1. With 5 bases clipped from V and 1 base from J, the junction kept 9 bases outside the gene matches. Germline V gene sequence: CDR1 SEHNR, CDR2 FQNEAQ (reference sequence). The CDR3 runs 17 residues. CDR3 sequence: CASSLLTGTGNTGELFF. The CDR3 nucleotides are TGTGCCAGCAGCCTTTTAACCGGGACAGGGAACACCGGGGAGCTGTTTTTT.

The rearrangement links TRBV30 to TRBJ1-1; D remains unclear. CDR3 size: 13 residues. Trimming removed 3 bases from V and 4 bases from J, with 12 bases in between. Germline lookup yields CDR1 GTSNPN and CDR2 SVGIG (reference sequence). CDR3 region: CAWRSRIGTEAFF. The CDR3 region has the DNA TGTGCCTGGAGATCCAGGATCGGCACTGAAGCTTTCTTT.

The chain combines TRBV7-9 with TRBJ2-3; D remains ambiguous. Per germline, CDR1 SEHNR and CDR2 FQNEAQ (reference sequence). The V gene lost 2 bases and the J gene lost 2 bases, with 14 bases spanning the gap. There are 16 residues in the CDR3. CDR3 nucleotide sequence: TGTGCCAGCAGCTTAATCTCCTTGGCGGTCACAGATACGCAGTATTTT. This gives the protein CASSLISLAVTDTQYF.

V gene TRBV6-1 combines with J gene TRBJ2-3, with TRBD1 identical over 8 bases. J was trimmed by 6 bases and V by 0 bases; bases with no gene match: 11. This CDR3 comprises 17 residues. Germline CDR1 reads MNHNS; CDR2 reads SASEGT. The CDR3 DNA is TGTGCCAGCAGTGAAGCGGCCGGACAGGGAGTAGGGGATACGCAGTATTTT. Its translation: CASSEAAGQGVGDTQYF.

The CDR3 loop reads CASSFGGTGANVLTF. The DNA of the CDR3 is TGCGCCAGCAGCTTCGGAGGTACTGGGGCCAACGTCCTGACTTTC. J is TRBJ2-6 and V is TRBV5-1; D possibly corresponds to TRBD2 (5 bases). Germline values: CDR1 SGHRS, CDR2 YFSETQ. V lost 2 bases and J 2 bases, leaving 8 bases between the germline ends. The CDR3 covers 15 residues.

The V and J genes are TRBV5-6 and TRBJ2-2; 11 bases agree with TRBD2. Germline loops: CDR1 SGHDT, CDR2 YYEEEE. The CDR3 length is 16 residues. The V segment lost 4 bases and the J segment 6 bases; nucleotides outside the gene matches: 8. CDR3 residues: CASSRYSGGAPGELFF. DNA for the CDR3: TGTGCCAGCAGCCGATATAGCGGGGGGGCGCCCGGGGAGCTGTTTTTT. Drawing the rest from reference TRBV5-6 and TRBJ2-2, the complete variable domain is DAGVTQSPTHLIKTRGQQVTLRCSPKSGHDTVSWYQQALGQGPQFIFQYYEEEERQRGNFPDRFSGHQFPNYSSELNVNALLLGDSALYLCASSRYSGGAPGELFFGEGSRLTVL.

This sequence joins TRBV30 and TRBJ1-4; TRBD1 agrees at 10 bases. Per germline, CDR1 GTSNPN and CDR2 SVGIG (reference sequence). The CDR3 spans 15 residues. The ends lost 7 bases at V and 7 bases at J; junction bases unmatched: 12. The chain's CDR3 is CAFTKPGQGTEKLFF. The CDR3 region has the DNA TGTGCCTTCACTAAACCGGGACAGGGGACTGAAAAACTGTTTTTT. Together with reference TRBV30 and TRBJ1-4, the CDR3 gives the full variable domain: SQTIHQWPATLVQPVGSPLSLECTVEGTSNPNLYWYRQAAGRGLQLLFYSVGIGQISSEVPQNLSASRPQDRQFILSSKKLLLSDSGFYLCAFTKPGQGTEKLFFGSGTQLSVL.

V is TRBV2 and J is TRBJ1-6; unclear D gene. Germline assignment: CDR1 SNHLY and CDR2 FYNNEI. V was trimmed by 0 bases and J by 9 bases, leaving 9 bases between them. The CDR3 sequence is 14 residues long. CDR3 sequence: CASSEALRGSPLHF. CDR3 DNA sequence: TGTGCCAGCAGTGAAGCGCTTCGGGGTTCACCCCTCCACTTT.

The chain combines TRBV5-6 with TRBJ2-6; a possible D gene is TRBD2 (6 bases). CDR1 and CDR2 from the germline V gene are SGHDT and YYEEEE. V lost 3 bases and J 0 bases, leaving 13 bases between the germline ends. CDR3 length: 17 residues. The CDR3 loop reads CASSYRDSPSGANVLTF. CDR3 sequence (DNA): TGTGCCAGCAGCTACCGGGACTCACCCTCTGGGGCCAACGTCCTGACTTTC.

J is TRBJ2-1 and V is TRBV4-3, with TRBD2 identical over 7 bases. Looked up from germline, CDR1 is LGHNA and CDR2 is YSLEER. Germline trimming cut 1 base from V and 3 bases from J; bases unmatched to any gene: 6. The CDR3 length is 16 residues. This CDR3 is CASSQGAGEGYNEQFF. CDR3 bases: TGCGCCAGCAGCCAAGGGGCGGGAGAAGGCTACAATGAGCAGTTCTTC.

The sample holds a few counts of this clone. The chain employs TRBV4-1 and TRBJ2-7, with 9 bases that match TRBD2. V dropped 2 bases and J dropped 2; count of bases not matched to a gene: 7. The CDR3 covers 16 residues. CDR1 and CDR2 from the germline V gene are MGHRA and YSYEKL. CDR3 protein: CASSQFLAGPTYEQYF. The CDR3, as DNA: TGCGCCAGCAGCCAATTCCTAGCGGGACCTACCTACGAGCAGTACTTC.

This sequence joins TRBV4-1 and TRBJ1-2; TRBD1 aligns across 9 bases. The trim removed 1 base at V and 4 bases at J, leaving 4 bases unmatched. Germline V gene data show CDR1 as MGHRA and CDR2 as YSYEKL. This CDR3 has 15 amino acids. Here the CDR3 DNA reads TGCGCCAGCAGCCAAGGGCTACAGGGGGCCTATGGCTACACCTTC. Translating it yields CASSQGLQGAYGYTF.

The chain carries TRBV9 and TRBJ2-7; TRBD1 matches at 9 bases. V shed 3 bases and J 3 bases; nucleotides not matched to a gene: 4. This CDR3 spans 14 amino acids. Germline loops: CDR1 SGDLS, CDR2 YYNGEE. This chain's CDR3 is CASSDGQGYYEQYF. The CDR3 nucleotides are TGTGCCAGCAGCGACGGACAGGGGTACTACGAGCAGTACTTC.